This TCR beta chain comes out of a study of blood T cell repertoires in COVID-19. The CDR3 consists of 13 residues. Germline V gene sequence: CDR1 LGHDT, CDR2 YNNKEL (reference sequence). Trimming took off 1 base at V and 7 bases at J, with 7 bases between the two ends. The protocol was immunoSEQ multiplex PCR, while the TCRdb copy is restricted to in-frame clones and leaves out a portion. Of 75,000 to 100,000 clones listed, roughly three quarters are singletons. This chain joins TRBV3-1 (or the pseudogene TRBV3-2) and TRBJ1-4; D is ambiguous. Material: peripheral blood. This clonotype originated in a woman of 80 years or more with acute or convalescent COVID-19. CDR3 region: CASSQGATEKLFF. The DNA of the CDR3 is TGTGCCAGCAGCCAAGGGGCGACTGAAAAACTGTTTTTT.